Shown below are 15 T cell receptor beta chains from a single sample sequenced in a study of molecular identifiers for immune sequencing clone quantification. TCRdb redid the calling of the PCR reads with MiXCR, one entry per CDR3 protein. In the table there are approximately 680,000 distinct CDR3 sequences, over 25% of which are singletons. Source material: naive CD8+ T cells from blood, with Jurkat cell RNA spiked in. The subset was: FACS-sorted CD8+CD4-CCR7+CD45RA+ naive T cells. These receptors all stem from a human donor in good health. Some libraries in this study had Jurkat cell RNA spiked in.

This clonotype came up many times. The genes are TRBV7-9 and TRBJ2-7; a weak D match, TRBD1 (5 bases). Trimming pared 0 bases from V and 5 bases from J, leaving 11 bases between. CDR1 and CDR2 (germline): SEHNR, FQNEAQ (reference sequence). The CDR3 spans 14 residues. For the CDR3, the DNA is TGTGCCAGCAGCTTAGCGCCAGGGTCGCACGAGCAGTACTTC. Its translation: CASSLAPGSHEQYF.

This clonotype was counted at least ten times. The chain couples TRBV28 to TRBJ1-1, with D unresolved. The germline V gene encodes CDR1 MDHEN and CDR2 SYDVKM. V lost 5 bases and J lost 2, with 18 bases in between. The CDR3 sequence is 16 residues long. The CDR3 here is CASSHTFRELNTEAFF. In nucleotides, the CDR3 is TGTGCCAGCAGTCACACATTTAGGGAGTTAAACACTGAAGCTTTCTTT. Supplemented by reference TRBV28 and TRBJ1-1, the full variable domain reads DVKVTQSSRYLVKRTGEKVFLECVQDMDHENMFWYRQDPGLGLRLIYFSYDVKMKEKGDIPEGYSVSREKKERFSLILESASTNQTSMYLCASSHTFRELNTEAFFGQGTRLTVV.

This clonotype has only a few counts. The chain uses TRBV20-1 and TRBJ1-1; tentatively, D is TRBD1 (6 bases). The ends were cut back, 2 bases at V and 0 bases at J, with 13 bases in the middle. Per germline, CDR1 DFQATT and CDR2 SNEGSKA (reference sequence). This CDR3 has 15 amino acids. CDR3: CSARISGTMNTEAFF. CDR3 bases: TGCAGTGCTAGAATCTCCGGGACAATGAACACTGAAGCTTTCTTT.

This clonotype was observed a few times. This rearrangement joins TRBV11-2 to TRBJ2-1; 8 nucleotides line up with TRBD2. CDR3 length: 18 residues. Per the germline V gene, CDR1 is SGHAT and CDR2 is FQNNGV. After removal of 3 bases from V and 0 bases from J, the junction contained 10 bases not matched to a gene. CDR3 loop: CASSFGFAGGSSYNEQFF. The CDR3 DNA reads TGTGCCAGCAGCTTTGGGTTCGCGGGGGGCAGCTCCTACAATGAGCAGTTCTTC.

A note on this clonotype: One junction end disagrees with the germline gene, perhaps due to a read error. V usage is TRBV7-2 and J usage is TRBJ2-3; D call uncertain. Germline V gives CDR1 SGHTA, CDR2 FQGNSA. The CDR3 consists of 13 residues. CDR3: CAGSPAGTDTQYF. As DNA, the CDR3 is TGTGCCGGCAGCCCCGCGGGCACAGATACGCAGTATTTT.

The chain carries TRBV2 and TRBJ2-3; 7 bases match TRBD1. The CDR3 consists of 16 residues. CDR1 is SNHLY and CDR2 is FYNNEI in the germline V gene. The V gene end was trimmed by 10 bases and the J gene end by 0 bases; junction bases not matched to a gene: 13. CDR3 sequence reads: CANTTTGALSTDTQYF. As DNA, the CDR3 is TGTGCCAACACTACTACAGGGGCCTTAAGCACAGATACGCAGTATTTT.

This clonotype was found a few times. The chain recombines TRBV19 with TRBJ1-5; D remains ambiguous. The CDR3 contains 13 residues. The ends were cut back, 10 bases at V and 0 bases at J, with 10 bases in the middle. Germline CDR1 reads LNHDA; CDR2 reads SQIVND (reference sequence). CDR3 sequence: CATSTNSNQPQHF. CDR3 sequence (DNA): TGTGCCACCTCGACGAATAGCAATCAGCCCCAGCATTTT.

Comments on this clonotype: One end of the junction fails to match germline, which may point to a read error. In DNA, the CDR3 is TGTGCCAGCAGCTTGGCACTAGTGGGCTGGGGTACGCAGTATTTT. It is translated as CASSLALVGWGTQYF. V gene TRBV5-3 combines with J gene TRBJ2-3; tentative D call: TRBD2 (5 bases). TRBV5-3 carries the ORF label, with uncertain function. The CDR3 extends over 15 amino acids.

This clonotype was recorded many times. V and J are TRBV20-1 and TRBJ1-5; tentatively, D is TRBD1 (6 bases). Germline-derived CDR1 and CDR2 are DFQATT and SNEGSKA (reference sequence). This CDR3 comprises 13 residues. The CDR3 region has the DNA TGCAGGGGGGACACGCCTAGCAATCAGCCCCAGCATTTT. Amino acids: CRGDTPSNQPQHF.

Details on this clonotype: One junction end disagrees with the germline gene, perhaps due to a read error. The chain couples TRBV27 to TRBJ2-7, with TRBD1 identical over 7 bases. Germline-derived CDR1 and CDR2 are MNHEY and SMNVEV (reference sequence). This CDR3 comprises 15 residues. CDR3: CASSASSGQAYEQCF. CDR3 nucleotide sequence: TGTGCCAGCTCCGCCTCGTCCGGACAGGCCTACGAGCAGTGCTTC.

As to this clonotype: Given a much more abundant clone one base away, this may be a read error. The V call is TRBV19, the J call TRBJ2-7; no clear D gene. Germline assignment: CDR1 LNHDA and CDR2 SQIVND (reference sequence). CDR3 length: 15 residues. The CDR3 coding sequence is TGTGCCAATAGTATCCGGGCCCGGCAGCCCTACGAGCAGTACTTC. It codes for CANSIRARQPYEQYF.

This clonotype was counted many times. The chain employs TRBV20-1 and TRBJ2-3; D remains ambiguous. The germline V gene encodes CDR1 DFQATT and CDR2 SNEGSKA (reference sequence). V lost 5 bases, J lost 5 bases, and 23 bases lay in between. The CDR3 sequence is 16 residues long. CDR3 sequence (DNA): TGCAGTGCTCGCTCCAGGCAACTCCTTCAATTAGATACGCAGTATTTT. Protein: CSARSRQLLQLDTQYF.

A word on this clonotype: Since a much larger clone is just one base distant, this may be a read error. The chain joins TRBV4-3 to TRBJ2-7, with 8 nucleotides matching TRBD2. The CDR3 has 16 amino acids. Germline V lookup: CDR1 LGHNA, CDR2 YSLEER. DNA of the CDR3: TGCACCAGCAGCCCTCCCGGGGGACTAGTTTTGTGCGAGCAGTACTTC. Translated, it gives CTSSPPGGLVLCEQYF.

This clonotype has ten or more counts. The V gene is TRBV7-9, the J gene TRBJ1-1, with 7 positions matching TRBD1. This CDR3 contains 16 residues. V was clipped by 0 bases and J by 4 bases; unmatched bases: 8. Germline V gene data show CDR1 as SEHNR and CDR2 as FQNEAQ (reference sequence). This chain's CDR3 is CASSLAENRGLTEAFF. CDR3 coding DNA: TGTGCCAGCAGCTTAGCTGAGAACAGGGGACTCACTGAAGCTTTCTTT.

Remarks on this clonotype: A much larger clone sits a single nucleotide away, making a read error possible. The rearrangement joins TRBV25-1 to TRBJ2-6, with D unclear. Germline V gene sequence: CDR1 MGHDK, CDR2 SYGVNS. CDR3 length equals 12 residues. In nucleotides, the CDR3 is TGTGCCTGCAGTGTTGGGGCCAACGTCCTGACTTTC. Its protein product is CACSVGANVLTF.